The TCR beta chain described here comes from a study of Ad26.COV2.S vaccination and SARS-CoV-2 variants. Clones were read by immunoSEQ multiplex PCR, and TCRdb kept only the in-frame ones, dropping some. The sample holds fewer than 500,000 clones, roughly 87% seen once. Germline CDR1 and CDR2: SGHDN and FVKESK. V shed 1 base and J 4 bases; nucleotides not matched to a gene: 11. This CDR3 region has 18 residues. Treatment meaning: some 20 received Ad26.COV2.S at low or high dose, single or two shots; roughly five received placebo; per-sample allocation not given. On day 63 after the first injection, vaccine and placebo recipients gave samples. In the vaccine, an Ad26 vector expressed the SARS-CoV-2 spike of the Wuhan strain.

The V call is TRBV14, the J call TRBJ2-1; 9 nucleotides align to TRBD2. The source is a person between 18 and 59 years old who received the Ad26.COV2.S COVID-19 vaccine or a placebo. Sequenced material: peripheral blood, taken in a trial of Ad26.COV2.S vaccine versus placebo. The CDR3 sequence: CASSQGLAGPSLYNEQFF. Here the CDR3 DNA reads TGTGCCAGCAGCCAAGGGCTAGCGGGGCCCTCGTTGTACAATGAGCAGTTCTTC.